This T cell receptor beta chain was recorded in a study of blood T cell repertoires in COVID-19. Turning to the study itself: The samples span acute and convalescent COVID-19 from the United States, Italy and Spain. PBMCs, B-cell-depleted T cells, or T cells were the source of the cDNA or gDNA that made up the material.

This clone appeared a single time. Original processing methods: By means of reference gene primer amplification, nucleated cell counts were estimated. Profiled with immunoSEQ multiplex PCR; TCRdb holds only in-frame clones, not every one. V and J calls and clone size follow that table, whereas D and trimming were derived from the DNA. In the table there are roughly 50,000 clones, around 81% of which are singletons. The CDR3 is made up of 15 amino acids. V was trimmed by 0 bases and J by 1 base, leaving 7 bases between them. Looked up from germline, CDR1 is SGHTA and CDR2 is FQGNSA. Sequencing was done on a sample of peripheral blood. The gene calls are TRBV7-2 and TRBJ1-3; no definite D call. This clonotype was sampled from a woman in her sixties with acute or convalescent COVID-19. The CDR3 sequence: CASSLAAVSGNTIYF. Written as DNA, the CDR3 is TGTGCCAGCAGCTTAGCTGCGGTATCTGGAAACACCATATATTTT.